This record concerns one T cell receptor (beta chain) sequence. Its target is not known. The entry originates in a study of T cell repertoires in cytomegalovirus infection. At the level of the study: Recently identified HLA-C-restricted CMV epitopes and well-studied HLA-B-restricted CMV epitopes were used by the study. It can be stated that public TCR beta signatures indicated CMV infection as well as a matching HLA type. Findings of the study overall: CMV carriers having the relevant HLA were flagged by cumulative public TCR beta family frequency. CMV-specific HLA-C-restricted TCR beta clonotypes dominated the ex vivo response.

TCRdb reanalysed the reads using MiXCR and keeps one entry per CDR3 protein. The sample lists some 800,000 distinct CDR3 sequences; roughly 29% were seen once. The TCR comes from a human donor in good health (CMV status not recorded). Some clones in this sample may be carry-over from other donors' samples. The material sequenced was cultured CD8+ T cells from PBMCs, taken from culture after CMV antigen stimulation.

CDR3 nucleotide sequence: TGCGCCAGCAGTGAGTCTAGGGGTGGCAATCAGCCCCAGCATTTT. Its protein is CASSESRGGNQPQHF. This chain connects TRBV10-2 to TRBJ1-5; D is perhaps TRBD1 (5 bases). This CDR3 comprises 15 residues. Germline values: CDR1 WSHSY, CDR2 SAAADI. V dropped 0 bases and J dropped 2 bases, with 8 bases sitting between them.